The text below deals with one TCR beta chain. The antigen remains undetermined. The source of the sample is a study of shared clonotypes between healthy human individuals. General study results and limits: In this cohort, only blood was sampled, and tissue repertoires likely differ. Compared with memory subsets, naive subsets generally had larger estimated richness.

Naive-designated CD8 cells lacked CD45RO, were positively enriched for CCR7, and omitted terminally differentiated effector memory CD45RA+ cells. Once extracted for a subset, genomic DNA was divided evenly among several immunoSEQ plates. TCRdb's copy holds only in-frame clones and misses some; the assay was immunoSEQ multiplex PCR. Seen here are about 550,000 clones, about 95% observed once, and the top ten hold about 0.11%. Sequenced material: naive CD8+ T cells sorted from blood. The clonotype comes from a woman aged 30 to 39 in good health.

CDR3 DNA: TGTGCCAGCAGCCGGGCAGGGGAAGACTCCTACGAGCAGTACTTC. Translation: CASSRAGEDSYEQYF. This chain links TRBV9 with TRBJ2-7, with D tentatively TRBD1 (6 bases). Germline V gene sequence: CDR1 SGDLS, CDR2 YYNGEE. The V gene lost 4 bases and the J gene lost 0 bases, with 14 bases spanning the gap. The CDR3 is made up of 15 amino acids.